The rows below give T cell receptor beta chains drawn from one sample of a study of shared clonotypes between healthy human individuals. Produced via immunoSEQ multiplex PCR; TCRdb's table is partial and in-frame only. The table includes 780,000 or so clones, 72% detected once. The sequenced material came from memory CD4+ T cells sorted from blood. These receptors were collected from a woman under 40 in good health. CDR3s include the opening cysteine and the closing phenylalanine or tryptophan. The D gene is left open where the match is weak. Some rows have no size entry. The others give once, few or many, or a class for an expanded clone.

>.|once|TRBV30
CAWSPGATRKLFF
>.|.|TRBV28
CASSPTTGNYGYTF
>.|.|TRBV7-3
CASSLNGQEETQYF
>.|once|TRBV5-4
CASSLDKEKLFF
>.|.|TRBV27
CASSSGMNTEAFF
>.|.|TRBV13
CASSAKGGEEPQHF
>TRBD2|.|TRBV11-3
CASSTGLNYNEQFF
>.|once|TRBV6-5
CASRPGQGVYQPQHF
>.|.|TRBV4-1
CASSQEERRDTYEQYF
>TRBD1|.|TRBV19
CASSEDRDTEAFF
>TRBD2|.|TRBV6-5
CASSFNWREAKNIQYF
>.|once|TRBV20-1
CSAGPGSGAFF
>.|few|TRBV19
CASSEEGGLETQYF
>.|.|TRBV7-9
CASSYQGGYATNEKLFF
>.|.|TRBV6-1
CASSDLGGIDGYTF
>TRBD2|.|TRBV2
CASTRLAANTGELFF
>TRBD2|.|TRBV27
CASSRGLAGVSSQFF
>TRBD1|.|TRBV6-4
CASRRGLRGTEAFF
>.|.|TRBV27
CASSLVGPAEAFF
>TRBD2|.|TRBV5-6
CASSLGRTRVNEQFF
>.|.|TRBV5-4
CASSLGPTGKLFF
>TRBD1|.|TRBV29-1
CSVDRTGVGETQYF
>.|.|TRBV6-1
CASSEEAAQYSTDTQYF
>.|.|TRBV15
CATSRGGTDSGNTIYF
>TRBD2|.|TRBV27
CASSFDSGSVYEQYF
>.|.|TRBV10-2
CASSPRVSRGPYEQYF
>TRBD2|.|TRBV5-1
CASSLVPIGTSGRAGEQFF
>.|.|TRBV28
CASRPAGGKAGELFF